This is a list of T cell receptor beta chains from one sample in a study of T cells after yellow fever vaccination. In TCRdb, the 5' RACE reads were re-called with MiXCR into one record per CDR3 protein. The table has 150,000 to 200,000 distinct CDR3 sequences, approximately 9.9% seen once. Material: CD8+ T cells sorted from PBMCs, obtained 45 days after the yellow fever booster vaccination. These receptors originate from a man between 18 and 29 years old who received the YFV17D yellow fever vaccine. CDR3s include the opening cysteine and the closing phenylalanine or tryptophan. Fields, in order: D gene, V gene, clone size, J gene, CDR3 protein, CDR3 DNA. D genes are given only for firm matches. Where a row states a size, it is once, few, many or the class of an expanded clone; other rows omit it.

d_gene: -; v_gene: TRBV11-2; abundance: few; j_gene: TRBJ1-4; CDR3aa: CASSLWGTGEKLFF; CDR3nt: TGTGCCAGCAGCTTGTGGGGCACGGGGGAAAAACTGTTTTTT
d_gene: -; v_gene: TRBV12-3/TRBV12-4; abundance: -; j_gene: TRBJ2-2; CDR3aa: CASSSWAGQRNGELFF; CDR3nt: TGTGCCAGCAGTTCATGGGCAGGTCAAAGGAACGGGGAGCTGTTTTTT
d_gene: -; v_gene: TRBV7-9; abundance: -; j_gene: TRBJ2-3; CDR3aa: CASSLGNTQYF; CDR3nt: TGTGCCAGCAGCTTAGGGAATACGCAGTATTTT
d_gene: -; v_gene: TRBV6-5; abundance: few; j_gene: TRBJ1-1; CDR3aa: CASRRTNTEAFF; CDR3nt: TGTGCCAGCAGGCGAACGAACACTGAAGCTTTCTTT
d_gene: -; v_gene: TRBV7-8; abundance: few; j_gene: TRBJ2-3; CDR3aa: CASSPTARDSLRNTQYF; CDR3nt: TGTGCCAGCAGCCCAACGGCCCGGGACTCCCTCAGGAATACGCAGTATTTT
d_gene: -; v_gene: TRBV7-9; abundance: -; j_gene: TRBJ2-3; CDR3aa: CAGGPKEVGTDTQYF; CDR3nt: TGTGCCGGCGGCCCTAAGGAGGTTGGCACAGATACGCAGTATTTT
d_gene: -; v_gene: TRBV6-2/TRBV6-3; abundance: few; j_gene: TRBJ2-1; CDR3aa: CASSYLGGSNEQFF; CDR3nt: TGTGCCAGCAGTTACCTCGGCGGAAGCAATGAGCAGTTCTTC
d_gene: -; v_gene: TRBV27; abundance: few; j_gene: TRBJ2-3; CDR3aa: CASSLGLLDTQYF; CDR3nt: TGTGCCAGCAGTTTGGGGCTCCTCGATACGCAGTATTTT
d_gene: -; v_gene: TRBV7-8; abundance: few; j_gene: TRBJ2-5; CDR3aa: CASSLRVGLETQYF; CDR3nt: TGTGCCAGCAGCTTAAGGGTAGGGCTGGAGACCCAGTACTTC
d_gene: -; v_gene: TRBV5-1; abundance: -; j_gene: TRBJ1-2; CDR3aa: CASSLRTLTGFDGYTF; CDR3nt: TGCGCCAGCAGCTTGAGAACCCTTACAGGGTTTGATGGCTACACCTTC
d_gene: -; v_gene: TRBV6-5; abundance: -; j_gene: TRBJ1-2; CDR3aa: CASSYSGGAGYGYTF; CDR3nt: TGTGCCAGCAGTTACTCTGGGGGCGCGGGCTATGGCTACACCTTC
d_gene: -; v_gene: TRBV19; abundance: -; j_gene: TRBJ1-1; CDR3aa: CASSISGITEAFF; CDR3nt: TGTGCCAGTAGTATATCCGGGATCACTGAAGCTTTCTTT
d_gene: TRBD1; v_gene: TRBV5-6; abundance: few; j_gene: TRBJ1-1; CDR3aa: CASSSDRGLLGTEAFF; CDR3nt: TGTGCCAGCAGCTCCGACAGGGGCCTTTTAGGGACTGAAGCTTTCTTT
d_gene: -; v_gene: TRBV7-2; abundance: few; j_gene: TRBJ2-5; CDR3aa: CASSESGIKETQYF; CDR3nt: TGTGCCAGCAGCGAATCGGGAATTAAAGAGACCCAGTACTTC
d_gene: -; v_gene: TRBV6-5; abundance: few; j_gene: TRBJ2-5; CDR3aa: CASSYSGGQETQYF; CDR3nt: TGTGCCAGCAGTTACTCGGGCGGCCAAGAGACCCAGTACTTC
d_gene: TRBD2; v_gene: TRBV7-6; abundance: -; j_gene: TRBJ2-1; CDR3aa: CASSLPSGGLDEQFF; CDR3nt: TGTGCCAGCAGCTTACCGAGCGGGGGTTTAGATGAGCAGTTCTTC
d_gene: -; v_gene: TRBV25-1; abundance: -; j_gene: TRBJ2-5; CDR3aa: CASSGDSGAQETQYF; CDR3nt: TGTGCCAGCAGTGGGGATAGCGGCGCACAAGAGACCCAGTACTTC
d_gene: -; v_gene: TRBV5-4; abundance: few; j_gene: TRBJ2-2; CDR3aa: CASSLEDPGAGELFF; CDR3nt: TGTGCCAGCAGCTTGGAGGACCCGGGGGCCGGGGAGCTGTTTTTT
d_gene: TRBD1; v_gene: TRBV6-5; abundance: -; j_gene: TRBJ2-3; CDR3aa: CASKGPGTGGADTQYF; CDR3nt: TGTGCCAGCAAAGGACCCGGGACAGGGGGCGCAGATACGCAGTATTTT
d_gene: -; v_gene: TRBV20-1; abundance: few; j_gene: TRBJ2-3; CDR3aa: CSAREGRYTQYF; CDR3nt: TGCAGTGCTAGAGAAGGGAGGTATACGCAGTATTTT
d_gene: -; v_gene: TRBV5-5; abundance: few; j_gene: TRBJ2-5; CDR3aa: CASNFLRDGLQETQYF; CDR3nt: TGTGCCAGCAACTTTCTCAGGGACGGGTTGCAAGAGACCCAGTACTTC
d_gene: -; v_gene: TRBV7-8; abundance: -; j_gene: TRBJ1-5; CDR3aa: CASSPQGMSNQPQHF; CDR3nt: TGTGCCAGCAGCCCACAGGGAATGAGCAATCAGCCCCAGCATTTT
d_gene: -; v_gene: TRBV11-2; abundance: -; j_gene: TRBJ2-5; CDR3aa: CASSSAGRTQETQYF; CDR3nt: TGTGCCAGCAGCTCCGCCGGGCGTACACAAGAGACCCAGTACTTC
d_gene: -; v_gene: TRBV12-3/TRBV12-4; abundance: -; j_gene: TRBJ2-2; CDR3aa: CASSFSLGGELFF; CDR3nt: TGTGCCAGCAGTTTCTCGCTCGGGGGGGAGCTGTTTTTT
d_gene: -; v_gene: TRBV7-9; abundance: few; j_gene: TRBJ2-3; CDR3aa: CASSLVGGDTTQYF; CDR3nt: TGTGCCAGCAGCTTAGTGGGGGGCGATACCACGCAGTATTTT
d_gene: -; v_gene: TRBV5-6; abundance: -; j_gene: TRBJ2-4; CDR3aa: CASSFGGGNIQYF; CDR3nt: TGTGCCAGCAGCTTTGGCGGAGGAAACATTCAGTACTTC
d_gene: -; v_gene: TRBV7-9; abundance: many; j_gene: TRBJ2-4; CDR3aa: CASSLPGRELNIQYF; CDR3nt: TGTGCCAGCAGCTTACCGGGCAGGGAGTTAAACATTCAGTACTTC
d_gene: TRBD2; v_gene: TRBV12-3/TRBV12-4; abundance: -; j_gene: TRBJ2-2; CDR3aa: CATTGLPNTGELFF; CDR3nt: TGTGCCACTACGGGACTACCGAACACCGGGGAGCTGTTTTTT
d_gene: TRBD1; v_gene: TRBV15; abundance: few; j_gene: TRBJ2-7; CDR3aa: CATSNTGGEQYF; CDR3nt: TGTGCCACCAGCAACACAGGGGGCGAGCAGTACTTC
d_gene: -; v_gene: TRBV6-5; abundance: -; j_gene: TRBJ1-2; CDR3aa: CASSSSSYGYTF; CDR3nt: TGTGCCAGCAGTTCCAGTTCCTATGGCTACACCTTC
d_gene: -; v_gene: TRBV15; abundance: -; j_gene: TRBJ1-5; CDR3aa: CATSRDMSNQPQHF; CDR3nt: TGTGCCACCAGCAGAGATATGAGCAATCAGCCCCAGCATTTT
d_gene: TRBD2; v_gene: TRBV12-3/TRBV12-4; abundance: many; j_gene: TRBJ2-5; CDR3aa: CASSPPTSGGEDRTQYF; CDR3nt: TGTGCCAGCAGCCCTCCCACTAGCGGGGGGGAGGATAGGACCCAGTACTTC